This TCR beta chain originates from a study of cytomegalovirus exposure and HLA in healthy donors (dated by TCRdb to 2015 to 2018). Some background on the complete study: According to an earlier analysis of a few hundred of the donors, about 179 million T cells yielded 90 million to 140 million unique TCR beta sequences and about 280 Gb of sequence data. About 310 gigabases of sequencing data and 78 million or so unique TCR sequences were included in an early release covering about 620 HLA-typed donors. Of the approximately 400 genotyped donors, approximately 80% fell in the genetic ancestry cluster associated with self-reported Caucasian donors. The study aimed to test whether signatures of past pathogen exposure could be identified by cataloging public T cell receptors. The T cell repertoires of several hundred subjects were profiled by immunosequencing and related to cytomegalovirus serostatus. Besides the first cohort of roughly 640 subjects, a separate validation cohort made up of 90 to 150 different subjects was used. To predict cytomegalovirus infection status, the study brought together high-throughput TCR immunosequencing, statistical association of individual TCRs with disease status, and machine learning. A later analysis re-analyzed previously published TCR beta repertoires from 600 to 850 donors and added high-resolution HLA genotyping to study TCR occurrence patterns. The later analysis used no new phenotypic data to find candidate immune exposures, relying instead on TCR beta sequences and their occurrence across donors. An earlier analysis of approximately 500 of the donors applied high-throughput TCR beta sequencing to assess whether each TCR beta V gene segment acted as functional or pseudogenic. Donor age, sex, ethnicity and CMV serostatus were collected together with the repertoire data. A later genetic analysis took genome-wide SNP genotypes for about 55% of the 666 donors and used that subset as a discovery cohort. All discovery cohort repertoires had been generated using a single sequencing platform. Both class I and class II loci were covered by HLA typing, at four-digit resolution. The number of typed donors differed by locus: about 620-640 for A, B, C, DRB1 and DQB1; roughly 510 for DQA1; 600 to 610 for DPA1; and roughly 450 for DPB1. Because of strong linkage in the cohort, a few DR-DQ haplotypes were treated as single units for association and clustering. Among 300 to 500 genotyped donors of the cohort, an average of about 240,000 unique TCR beta nucleotide sequences was sequenced per donor, of which 15% to 20% were non-productive. The investigation overall reported the following: Only TCR beta chains were sequenced in this cohort, and the absence of alpha or paired-chain data limited detectable features. A later genetic analysis reported fewer N-insertions in productive TCRs among donors in an Asian-associated ancestry cluster than the roughly 670-donor mean. In an earlier analysis of fewer than 750 of the donors, most TCR beta V segments were observed in productive rearrangements about 87% or about 30% of the time, broadly matching IMGT annotations. A cluster of highly shared sequence variants was judged likely to represent a technical artifact of the sequencing pipeline. Because HLA typing was missing for some donors at each locus, association tests included only the typed subset. A later analysis reported that several top co-occurrence clusters appeared linked to parvovirus B19, influenza, CMV and Epstein-Barr virus. Correlated functional status among segregating V segments might reflect linkage disequilibrium, but an unknown experimental factor could not be ruled out. A later analysis found that most CMV-associated TCR beta chains appeared HLA-restricted, with HLA associations seemingly driven largely by CMV exposure. The authors suggested that the approach could potentially be generalized to other disease states and immunological phenotypes. Assigning TCR associations to individual alleles was difficult when HLA alleles, especially DR and DQ, strongly co-occurred. According to a later analysis, TCR association rates differed among HLA loci, with DRB1 alleles showing the most associated TCRs and HLA-C alleles showing the fewest. A further reported finding was that TCR beta sequences accurately predicted the HLA-A and HLA-B alleles for most subjects in the first cohort. In a later analysis, HLA-associated TCR beta chains showed more clonal expansion and lower generation probabilities than non-associated chains that were equally common. Roughly uniform sequencing depth across donors was assumed in presence/absence analyses, although this assumption may not hold. A few of the identified cytomegalovirus-associated TCR beta chains were confirmed in vitro to be specific for cytomegalovirus antigens. The classifier was reported to diagnose cytomegalovirus status with high specificity and sensitivity in both the original and validation cohorts. Because the 87-base-pair reads could not distinguish some IMGT-functional V segments, including TRBV6-2 and TRBV6-3, those segments were excluded. Because counts were too low, about 18 rarely observed V segments, including chromosome 9 orphons, were left out of the earlier analysis of a few hundred of the donors. An association between a missense DCLRE1C variant and V-gene and J-gene trimming of TCR beta chains was found in a later genetic analysis and replicated in an independent cohort. The only immune exposure information available for the cohort was CMV serostatus. At a false discovery rate of 0.05, a later analysis linked 16,951 TCR beta sequences to specific HLA alleles. A total of 150 to 200 TCR beta chains were listed by the study as associated with cytomegalovirus. While some public TCRs were present in many individuals, most TCR sequences turned up only very rarely across donors.

With regard to this clone: No cognate antigen has been identified for it. Base qualities were left out, and no much larger clone turns up one base away.

Its CDR3 holds 14 amino acids, cysteine through phenylalanine. The entry retains the CDR3 DNA only, 42 bases that are in frame from base 1. CDR1 MNHNS and CDR2 SASEGT were looked up in the germline V gene. V is cut back by 8 bases and J by 2 bases, with 1 base in the junction unmatched. In total, just over 650 healthy bone marrow donors made up the cohort. Cohort members were all nominally healthy when sampled, although unrecorded immune exposures were likely present. The donor tested CMV seronegative and was one of the 352 seronegative cohort members. Every donor gave a peripheral blood sample, and the peripheral blood mononuclear cells from that sample were used for TCR beta sequencing. The Qiagen DNeasy Blood Extraction Kit was used to extract genomic DNA from the blood cell samples. The library was built by means of the immunoSEQ multiplex PCR assay. The multiplex PCR relied on a mix of 60 forward primers for TCR Vbeta segments and 13 reverse primers for TCR Jbeta segments. The CDR3 region of rearranged TCR beta genes was amplified from genomic DNA by a multiplex PCR assay. Amplified TCR beta libraries were sequenced as 87-base-pair reads on the Illumina HiSeq System. The paper's processing steps were these. In a later analysis, tens of millions of unique TCR beta chains were counted across the 690 or so repertoires, and some 10 million of these chains were shared by at least two donors. Raw reads were error-corrected and collapsed into unique sequences with a nearest-neighbor algorithm that merged closely related sequences to remove PCR and sequencing errors. To assign V, D and J gene segments, CDR3 sequences were aligned to IMGT reference sequences. Each retained sequence needed at least a six-nucleotide match to both a V gene segment and a J gene segment. A rearrangement was called productive if the CDR3 had no stop codons and remained in frame with V and J, and every other rearrangement was called non-productive. CDR3 was defined by IMGT convention, running from the second conserved V-encoded cysteine to the conserved J-encoded phenylalanine. In an earlier analysis of 587 of the donors, sequences lacking an unambiguous match to a single V gene segment were excluded. In an earlier analysis of approximately 590 of the donors, V segments were called functional above 56.7% productive rearrangements and were called segregating when the between-donor standard deviation exceeded 5%. A statistical classification framework was built for diagnosing cytomegalovirus status from the catalog of TCR beta chain sequences. In a later analysis, TCR nucleotide sequences were compared against IMGT/GENE-DB human TR gene sequences so that V and J genes could be assigned. In a later analysis, CDR3 sequences and most-parsimonious VDJ recombination scenarios were assigned using the TCRdist pipeline. A later analysis defined each TCR beta chain by its CDR3 amino acid sequence plus V-gene family, and excluded reads lacking a unique V-gene family. To address suspected cross-contamination and a sequencing artifact, a later analysis removed a few hundred highly shared, low-generation-probability nucleotide sequences. A later analysis calculated a clonal expansion index for each public chain from normalized within-repertoire ranks of inferred template counts. In a later analysis, generation probabilities were computed with a VDJ recombination model fitted to out-of-frame rearrangements, and the resulting probabilities were checked against IGoR. In a later analysis, hypergeometric tests were used to score TCR-TCR, TCR-HLA and TCR-CMV co-occurrence, with a repertoire-size bias correction applied to TCR pairs. False discovery rates were estimated in a later analysis by permuting HLA or CMV assignments 20 times. In a later analysis, co-occurring TCRs were grouped using DBSCAN, and TCRdist sequence similarity was added for clustering within HLA-allele-positive subsets. Repertoires with fewer than 30,000 or more than 120,000 public chains were left out of co-occurrence clustering, as were about 5 repertoires with anomalous nucleotide sharing. Here the immuneACCESS table is served through TCRdb, limited to in-frame sequences with V and J called. Missing clones are a known gap in these copies; in checked studies unresolved V genes cover under half, and the rest lacks a known reason. From that table come the V and J calls and clone size; the DNA was used to work out D and trimming. This sample is represented by approximately 82,000 clones; 78% of them were singletons. 1.5% to 2% of the sample belongs to the ten largest clones.

The chain employs TRBV6-1 and TRBJ2-1; 12 central nucleotides agree with TRBD2. This clonotype originated in a man aged 35-49 years in good health and CMV-seronegative. The sample consisted of PBMCs. The CDR3 reads as follows: CASGTSGPYNEQFF. The DNA is as follows: TGTGCCAGCGGGACTAGCGGGCCCTACAATGAGCAGTTCTTC.